What follows are 15 T cell receptor beta chains derived from one specimen sequenced in a study of T cells in narcolepsy. This table comes from immunoSEQ multiplex PCR, and its TCRdb copy is limited to in-frame clones, with some not included. Of tens of thousands of clones detected, about 91% appear once; the ten largest clones hold over 1%. Sequenced input: CD45RA- memory CD4+ T cells from PBMCs. Receptors were obtained from a human donor with narcolepsy.

This clone was found a few times. The CDR3 coding sequence is TGTGCCAGTAGTATGGGGGACGCTAACTATGGCTACACCTTC. This translates into CASSMGDANYGYTF. This chain joins TRBV19 and TRBJ1-2, with D perhaps TRBD1 (5 bases). Trimming left V 3 bases short and J 0 bases short, with 8 bases between. In germline, CDR1 is LNHDA, CDR2 SQIVND (reference sequence). This CDR3 has 14 residues.

The CDR3, as DNA: TGTGCCAGCACCGATTTGAATCAGCCCCAGCATTTT. Translating it yields CASTDLNQPQHF. The V and J genes are TRBV6-1 and TRBJ1-5; no clear D gene. The CDR3 sequence is 12 residues long. Trimming removed 7 bases at V and 4 bases at J, with 8 bases between. The germline CDR1 and CDR2 sequences are MNHNS and SASEGT.

The chain couples TRBV19 to TRBJ2-7; 7 bases map to TRBD1. With 3 bases clipped from V and 3 bases from J, the junction kept 5 bases outside the gene matches. Germline V gene sequence: CDR1 LNHDA, CDR2 SQIVND (reference sequence). The CDR3 spans 14 residues. The chain's CDR3 is CASSIRRQGYEQYF. CDR3 in DNA: TGTGCCAGTAGTATTCGGAGACAGGGCTACGAGCAGTACTTC.

The gene calls are TRBV5-6 and TRBJ1-2; D unclear. Germline V CDR1 and CDR2: SGHDT, YYEEEE. This CDR3 region has 14 residues. V was clipped by 4 bases and J by 3 bases, with 13 bases between them. CDR3 DNA: TGTGCCAGCAGCGCCGTCCGGGTCCACTATGGCTACACCTTC. It yields the protein CASSAVRVHYGYTF.

CDR3 sequence reads: CASGSGSTSGEQYF. The CDR3 bases are TGTGCCAGTGGCTCCGGGAGTACGTCTGGTGAGCAGTACTTC. The J gene is TRBJ2-7, the V gene TRBV19; D is possibly TRBD2 (6 bases). Looked up from germline, CDR1 is LNHDA and CDR2 is SQIVND (reference sequence). The CDR3 is made up of 14 amino acids. Trimming cost V 8 bases and J 7 bases, with 21 bases left between them.

The V call is TRBV7-6, the J call TRBJ2-1, with D uncertain. This CDR3 contains 14 residues. Germline assignment: CDR1 SGHVS and CDR2 FNYEAQ. The V end lost 2 bases, the J end lost 5 bases, and 10 bases lay between the germline ends. CDR3 nucleotide sequence: TGTGCCAGCAGCTTACGTGGGGTCAACAATGAGCAGTTCTTC. Translating gives CASSLRGVNNEQFF.

This clone was counted a single time. V is TRBV25-1 and J is TRBJ2-6, with D tentatively TRBD2 (6 bases). The CDR3 covers 16 residues. V was pared by 2 bases and J by 2 bases, with 10 bases between. Germline loops: CDR1 MGHDK, CDR2 SYGVNS. Here the CDR3 DNA reads TGTGCCAGCAGTGAAATAGGAGGGGCTGGGGCCAACGTCCTGACTTTC. Its protein product is CASSEIGGAGANVLTF.

In regard to this clone: One end of the junction is discordant with germline, which a read error may explain. CDR3 sequence: CATSRDEATLTRPIF. The CDR3 DNA sequence: TGTGCCACCAGCAGAGATGAGGCAACGCTAACTCGCCCGATCTTT. V is TRBV15 and J is TRBJ1-1; D gene ambiguous. The CDR3 contains 15 residues. Per germline, CDR1 LNHNV and CDR2 YYDKDF (reference sequence).

V is TRBV4-3 and J is TRBJ2-5; D ambiguous. V lost 1 base and J lost 5, with 11 bases in between. CDR3 size: 14 residues. Germline V gives CDR1 LGHNA, CDR2 YSLEER. The CDR3 DNA sequence: TGCGCCAGCAGCCAAGTTTACCCCACGGAGACCCAGTACTTC. Its translation is CASSQVYPTETQYF.

The V gene is TRBV18, the J gene TRBJ2-1; 8 bases match TRBD1. This CDR3 contains 15 residues. The ends lost 3 bases at V and 6 bases at J; junction bases unmatched: 7. Germline-derived CDR1 and CDR2 are KGHSH and LQKENI. CDR3 sequence reads: CASSPLQGDINEQFF. The CDR3, as DNA: TGTGCCAGCTCACCCCTACAGGGGGATATCAATGAGCAGTTCTTC.

The chain has TRBV7-3 and TRBJ2-7, with D maybe TRBD2 (5 bases). V lost 8 bases, J lost 4 bases, and 15 bases lay in between. This CDR3 region has 13 residues. CDR1 SGHTA and CDR2 FQGTGA come from the germline V gene. The DNA of the CDR3 is TGTGCCAGCTTAGACTCCCCGGGGTACGAGCAGTACTTC. Translated: CASLDSPGYEQYF.

This sequence joins TRBV6-1 and TRBJ2-5, with D uncertain. The germline V gene has CDR1 MNHNS and CDR2 SASEGT. The V gene lost 2 bases and the J gene lost 4 bases, with 5 bases spanning the gap. The CDR3 length is 12 residues. The CDR3 bases are TGTGCCAGCAGTGAAAACCGAGAGACCCAGTACTTC. Its protein product is CASSENRETQYF.

The count of this clone is one. The chain has TRBV30 and TRBJ2-7, with D tentatively TRBD2 (6 bases). Germline-derived CDR1 and CDR2 are GTSNPN and SVGIG (reference sequence). CDR3 length: 14 residues. V lost 2 bases and J lost 3, with 14 bases in between. The CDR3 sequence is CAWSTPGLYYEQYF. The CDR3 bases are TGTGCCTGGAGTACCCCGGGACTGTACTACGAGCAGTACTTC.

The genes are TRBV5-6 and TRBJ1-2; D not certain. The CDR3 totals 14 residues. Trimming took 2 bases from V and 3 from J, leaving 11 bases between them. Germline values: CDR1 SGHDT, CDR2 YYEEEE. The CDR3 here is CASSFVLPDYGYTF. The CDR3 DNA reads TGTGCCAGCAGCTTCGTGTTGCCTGACTATGGCTACACCTTC. The entire variable domain, with the rest obtained from reference TRBV5-6 and TRBJ1-2, is as follows: DAGVTQSPTHLIKTRGQQVTLRCSPKSGHDTVSWYQQALGQGPQFIFQYYEEEERQRGNFPDRFSGHQFPNYSSELNVNALLLGDSALYLCASSFVLPDYGYTFGSGTRLTVV.

The chain is built from TRBV19 and TRBJ1-5; TRBD1 matches 7 bases. J lost 0 bases, V lost 5 bases, and 4 bases had no gene match. In germline, CDR1 is LNHDA, CDR2 SQIVND (reference sequence). The CDR3 has 15 amino acids. The CDR3 sequence: CASSPTGNSNQPQHF. For the CDR3, the DNA is TGTGCCAGTAGTCCGACAGGGAATAGCAATCAGCCCCAGCATTTT. The whole variable domain, remainder taken from reference TRBV19 and TRBJ1-5, is DGGITQSPKYLFRKEGQNVTLSCEQNLNHDAMYWYRQDPGQGLRLIYYSQIVNDFQKGDIAEGYSVSREKKESFPLTVTSAQKNPTAFYLCASSPTGNSNQPQHFGDGTRLSIL.